The TCR beta chain described here comes from a study of STAT5B mutations in CD4+ large granular lymphocyte leukemia. This CDR3 comprises 11 residues. V lost 0 bases and J lost 5, with 2 bases in between. Germline V gene data show CDR1 as SGHRS and CDR2 as YFSETQ. Only in-frame clones appear in the TCRdb table, and some are missing; sequencing was by immunoSEQ multiplex PCR. The table shows under 8,500 clones, with roughly 86% occurring only once. This clone was found once. The chain recombines TRBV5-1 with TRBJ2-5; no definite D call. The material sequenced was PBMCs. The clonotype comes from a woman aged 70 to 79 with CD4+ T-cell large granular lymphocyte leukemia. Here the CDR3 reads CASSLEETQYF. As DNA, the CDR3 is TGCGCCAGCAGCTTGGAGGAGACCCAGTACTTC.